These 5 T cell receptor beta chains came from one sample sequenced in a study of neurological immune-mediated disorders. MiXCR was run by TCRdb on the 5' RACE reads, yielding one entry per CDR3 protein. Among about 79,000 distinct CDR3 sequences listed, about 14% were seen once. The sequencing sample was made of PBMCs. The receptors were sampled from a woman in her forties or fifties in good health.

This clonotype was seen repeatedly, ten times or more. The rearrangement joins TRBV5-1 to TRBJ1-1; TRBD1 is a possible D gene (5 bases). V was clipped by 5 bases and J by 2 bases, with 10 bases between them. The CDR3 extends over 13 amino acids. Germline CDR1 is SGHRS and CDR2 is YFSETQ. CDR3: CASSRDGNTEAFF. In nucleotides, the CDR3 is TGCGCCAGCAGTCGGGACGGAAACACTGAAGCTTTCTTT.

There are a few counts of this clonotype. The chain couples TRBV15 to TRBJ2-1, with D tentatively TRBD2 (6 bases). Germline CDR1 is LNHNV and CDR2 is YYDKDF (reference sequence). This CDR3 region has 14 residues. V was trimmed by 5 bases and J by 9 bases, leaving 17 bases between them. CDR3 bases: TGTGCCACCAGCGGTCAAACGGGGGTTGGTGAGCAGTTCTTC. It specifies CATSGQTGVGEQFF.

CDR3 coding DNA: TGTGCCAGCAGTCCAACTAGCGCCGGCGAGCAGTACTTC. Its protein is CASSPTSAGEQYF. The chain recombines TRBV27 with TRBJ2-7; 7 bases line up with TRBD2. Germline assignment: CDR1 MNHEY and CDR2 SMNVEV (reference sequence). Trimming at V came to 5 bases and at J to 6 bases, leaving 7 bases not matched to a gene. The CDR3 spans 13 residues.

The chain combines TRBV3-1 with TRBJ2-1, with D unresolved. The germline gives CDR1 LGHDT, CDR2 YNNKEL (reference sequence). V was clipped by 1 base and J by 7 bases, with 14 bases between them. This CDR3 is 15 amino acids long. CDR3 region: CASSQVRNRLNEQFF. In nucleotides, the CDR3 is TGTGCCAGCAGCCAAGTGCGGAACCGCCTTAATGAGCAGTTCTTC.

This clonotype came up many times. The rearrangement links TRBV20-1 to TRBJ2-7; 7 bases fit TRBD2. Germline V lookup: CDR1 DFQATT, CDR2 SNEGSKA (reference sequence). CDR3 length: 16 residues. Germline trimming cut 1 base from V and 2 bases from J; bases unmatched to any gene: 11. The CDR3 nucleotides are TGCAGTGCTAGAGCGGGTGGCGGGGGTTCCCCCTACGAGCAGTACTTC. Translating gives CSARAGGGGSPYEQYF.